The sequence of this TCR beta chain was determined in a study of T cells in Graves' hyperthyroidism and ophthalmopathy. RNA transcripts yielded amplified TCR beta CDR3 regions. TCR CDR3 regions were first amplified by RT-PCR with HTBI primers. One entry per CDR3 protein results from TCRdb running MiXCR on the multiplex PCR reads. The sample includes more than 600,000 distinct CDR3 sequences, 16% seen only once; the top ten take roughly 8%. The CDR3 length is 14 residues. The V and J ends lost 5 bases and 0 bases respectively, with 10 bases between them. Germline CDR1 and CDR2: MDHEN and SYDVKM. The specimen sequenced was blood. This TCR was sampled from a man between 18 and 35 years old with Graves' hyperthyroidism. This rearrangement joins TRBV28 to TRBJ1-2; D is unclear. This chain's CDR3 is CASSPPWANYGYTF. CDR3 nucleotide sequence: TGTGCCAGCAGTCCTCCCTGGGCTAACTATGGCTACACCTTC.